Listed here are 14 T cell receptor beta chains from one sample, sequenced in a study of T cell responses to AZD1222 COVID-19 vaccine. Measured with immunoSEQ multiplex PCR; TCRdb has only the in-frame clones, and not every one. The profile covers roughly 100,000 clones, with 90% appearing a single time and 1.3% taken by the ten largest. This sample comprised peripheral blood, obtained on day 0 of AZD1222 vaccination. These TCRs come from an adult in good health.

The V gene is TRBV7-9, the J gene TRBJ1-2, with D maybe TRBD1 (5 bases). V gave up 6 bases and J gave up 1 base, with 15 bases separating them. CDR3 length equals 15 residues. Per the germline V gene, CDR1 is SEHNR and CDR2 is FQNEAQ (reference sequence). CDR3 sequence reads: CASSQIRDGNYGYTF. The CDR3 DNA is TGTGCCAGCAGTCAAATCCGGGACGGTAACTATGGCTACACCTTC.

The J gene is TRBJ1-2, the V gene TRBV5-5; D remains unclear. V was cut by 5 bases and J by 3 bases, with 14 bases left in between. Germline CDR1 is SGHKS and CDR2 is YYEKEE (reference sequence). This CDR3 is 14 amino acids long. The CDR3: CASSHAGEDYGYTF. The CDR3 coding sequence is TGTGCCAGCAGTCACGCCGGGGAGGACTATGGCTACACCTTC.

This chain uses TRBV18 with TRBJ1-3, with D possibly being TRBD1 (5 bases). The V end was cut by 6 bases, the J end by 8 bases, with 20 bases between. CDR3 length: 15 amino acids. Germline values: CDR1 KGHSH, CDR2 LQKENI. The CDR3 DNA sequence: TGTGCCAGCTCCCGACAGCCCGGGATCCTGGACACCATATATTTT. It encodes CASSRQPGILDTIYF.

The chain uses TRBV5-6 and TRBJ2-4; D is uncertain. Germline CDR1 reads SGHDT; CDR2 reads YYEEEE. Between the trimmed V and J ends, which lost 2 bases and 8 bases, there was a span of 8 bases. The CDR3 spans 12 residues. This CDR3 reads CASSFNDYIQYF. As DNA, the CDR3 is TGTGCCAGCAGCTTCAATGATTACATTCAGTACTTC.

V usage is TRBV11-2 and J usage is TRBJ1-5; 9 bases fit TRBD1. Germline V gene sequence: CDR1 SGHAT, CDR2 FQNNGV. J was trimmed by 7 bases and V by 5 bases; bases with no gene match: 6. This CDR3 has 14 residues. CDR3: CASSRDRVDQPQHF. DNA of the CDR3: TGTGCCAGCAGCCGGGACAGGGTTGACCAGCCCCAGCATTTT. The whole variable domain, filled in from reference TRBV11-2 and TRBJ1-5, reads EAGVAQSPRYKIIEKRQSVAFWCNPISGHATLYWYQQILGQGPKLLIQFQNNGVVDDSQLPKDRFSAERLKGVDSTLKIQPAKLEDSAVYLCASSRDRVDQPQHFGDGTRLSIL.

V gene TRBV7-9 combines with J gene TRBJ1-1, with D unclear. Germline V gene lookup returns CDR1 SEHNR and CDR2 FQNEAQ (reference sequence). This CDR3 has 13 amino acids. Trimming pared 5 bases from V and 0 bases from J, leaving 7 bases between. The chain's CDR3 is CASSPGLNTEAFF. The CDR3 region has the DNA TGTGCCAGCAGCCCCGGTTTGAACACTGAAGCTTTCTTT.

The table lists this clone with a count of one. The genes are TRBV5-1 and TRBJ1-2; D unresolved. Germline CDR1 reads SGHRS; CDR2 reads YFSETQ. Trimming shortened V by 0 bases and J by 3 bases, and 6 bases separated the two germline ends. The CDR3 is 13 amino acids. CDR3 protein: CASSLVQDYGYTF. CDR3 coding DNA: TGCGCCAGCAGCTTGGTTCAAGACTATGGCTACACCTTC.

The V call is TRBV27, the J call TRBJ1-1; D gene uncertain. Germline CDR1 is MNHEY and CDR2 is SMNVEV (reference sequence). CDR3 length equals 13 residues. V was trimmed by 6 bases and J by 4 bases, leaving 12 bases between them. The CDR3 sequence is CASRLVGGTEAFF. CDR3 coding DNA: TGTGCCAGCAGGTTGGTGGGAGGCACTGAAGCTTTCTTT.

DNA of the CDR3: TGTGCCAGCAGCCACACCTTAGACTTTCTTAAAGAGACCCAGTACTTC. Translating gives CASSHTLDFLKETQYF. The chain employs TRBV3-1 (or the pseudogene TRBV3-2) and TRBJ2-5; D is unclear. The CDR3 loop spans 16 amino acids. Trimming removed 3 bases at V and 3 bases at J, with 17 bases between. Germline CDR1 reads LGHDT; CDR2 reads YNNKEL (reference sequence).

J is TRBJ1-1 and V is TRBV12-3 or TRBV12-4; maybe TRBD1 (5 bases). The V end lost 9 bases, the J end lost 5 bases, and 16 bases lay between the germline ends. The CDR3 extends over 13 amino acids. CDR3 loop: CARAGSEVTEAFF. The CDR3 nucleotides are TGTGCCAGGGCAGGGTCGGAGGTAACTGAAGCTTTCTTT.

The chain is built from TRBV5-1 and TRBJ2-5; no clear D. In germline, CDR1 is SGHRS, CDR2 YFSETQ. The length of the CDR3 is 12 residues. V was pared by 0 bases and J by 1 base, with 1 base between. CDR3 bases: TGCGCCAGCAGCTTGGTCCAAGAGACCCAGTACTTC. Amino acids: CASSLVQETQYF.

V and J are TRBV27 and TRBJ1-2; D might be TRBD1 (5 bases). The V and J ends lost 2 bases and 0 bases respectively, with 13 bases between them. Per the germline V gene, CDR1 is MNHEY and CDR2 is SMNVEV (reference sequence). The CDR3 extends over 16 amino acids. The DNA for the CDR3 is TGTGCCAGCAGTTTACGGGGCGGACTCACTAACTATGGCTACACCTTC. It encodes CASSLRGGLTNYGYTF.

This sequence joins TRBV5-1 and TRBJ1-2, with D possibly being TRBD1 (5 bases). CDR3 length: 13 residues. CDR1 and CDR2 from the germline V gene are SGHRS and YFSETQ. V shed 3 bases and J shed 2 bases, with 8 bases lying between them. DNA for the CDR3: TGCGCCAGCAGCTATGGGGGGAACTATGGCTACACCTTC. It yields the protein CASSYGGNYGYTF.

V gene TRBV7-9 combines with J gene TRBJ2-2; D unclear. Germline V gene lookup returns CDR1 SEHNR and CDR2 FQNEAQ (reference sequence). The CDR3 consists of 16 residues. Trimming left V 1 base short and J 1 base short, with 10 bases between. The CDR3 nucleotides are TGTGCCAGCAGCTTAGGTCGCAGGAAGAACACCGGGGAGCTGTTTTTT. This codes for CASSLGRRKNTGELFF.